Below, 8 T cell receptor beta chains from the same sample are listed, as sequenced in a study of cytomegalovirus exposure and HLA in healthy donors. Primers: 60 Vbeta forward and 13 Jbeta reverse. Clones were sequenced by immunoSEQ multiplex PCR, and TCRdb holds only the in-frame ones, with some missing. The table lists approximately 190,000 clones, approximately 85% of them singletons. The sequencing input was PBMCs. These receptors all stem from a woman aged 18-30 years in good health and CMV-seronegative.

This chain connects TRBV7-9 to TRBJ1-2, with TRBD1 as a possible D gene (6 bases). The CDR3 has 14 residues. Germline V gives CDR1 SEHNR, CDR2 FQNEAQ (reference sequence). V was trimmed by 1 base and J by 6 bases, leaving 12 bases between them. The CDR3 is CASSLDDRFDGYTF. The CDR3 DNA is TGTGCCAGCAGCTTAGACGACAGGTTCGATGGCTACACCTTC.

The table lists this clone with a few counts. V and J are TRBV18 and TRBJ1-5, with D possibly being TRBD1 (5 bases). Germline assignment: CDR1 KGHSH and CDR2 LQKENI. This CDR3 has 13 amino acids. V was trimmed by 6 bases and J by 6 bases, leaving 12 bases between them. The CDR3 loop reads CASSPGDGQPQHF. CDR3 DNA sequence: TGTGCCAGCTCCCCGGGGGACGGTCAGCCCCAGCATTTT.

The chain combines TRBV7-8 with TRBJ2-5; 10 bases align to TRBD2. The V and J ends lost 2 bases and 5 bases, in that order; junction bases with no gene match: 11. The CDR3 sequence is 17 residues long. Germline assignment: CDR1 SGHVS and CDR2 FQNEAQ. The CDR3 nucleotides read TGTGCCAGCAGCTTATTATCAGGAGCGGGGGGGCGGGAGACCCAGTACTTC. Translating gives CASSLLSGAGGRETQYF.

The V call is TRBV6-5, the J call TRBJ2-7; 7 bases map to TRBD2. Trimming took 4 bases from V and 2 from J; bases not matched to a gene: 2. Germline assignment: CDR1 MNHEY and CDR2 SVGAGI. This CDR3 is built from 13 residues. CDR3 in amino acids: CASSWGGAYEQYF. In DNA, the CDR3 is TGTGCCAGCAGTTGGGGGGGGGCCTACGAGCAGTACTTC.

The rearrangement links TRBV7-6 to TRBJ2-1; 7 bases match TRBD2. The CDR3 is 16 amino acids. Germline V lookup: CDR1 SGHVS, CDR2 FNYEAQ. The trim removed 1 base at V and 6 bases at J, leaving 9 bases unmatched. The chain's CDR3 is CASSLGVAGLPNEQFF. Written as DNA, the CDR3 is TGTGCCAGCAGCTTAGGGGTAGCGGGCCTCCCCAATGAGCAGTTCTTC. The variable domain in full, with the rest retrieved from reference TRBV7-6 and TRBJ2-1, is GAGVSQSPRYKVTKRGQDVALRCDPISGHVSLYWYRQALGQGPEFLTYFNYEAQQDKSGLPNDRFSAERPEGSISTLTIQRTEQRDSAMYRCASSLGVAGLPNEQFFGPGTRLTVL.

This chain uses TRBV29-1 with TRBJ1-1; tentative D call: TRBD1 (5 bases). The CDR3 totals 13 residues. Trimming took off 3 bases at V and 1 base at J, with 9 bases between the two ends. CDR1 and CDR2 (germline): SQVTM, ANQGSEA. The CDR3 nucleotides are TGCAGCGTTGAGGGCCAGGGGAACACTGAAGCTTTCTTT. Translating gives CSVEGQGNTEAFF.

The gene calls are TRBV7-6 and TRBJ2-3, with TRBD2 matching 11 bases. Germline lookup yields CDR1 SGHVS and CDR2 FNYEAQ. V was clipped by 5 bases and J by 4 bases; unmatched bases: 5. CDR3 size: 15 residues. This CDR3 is CASSILAGAPDTQYF. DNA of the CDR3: TGTGCCAGCAGCATACTAGCGGGAGCCCCAGATACGCAGTATTTT.

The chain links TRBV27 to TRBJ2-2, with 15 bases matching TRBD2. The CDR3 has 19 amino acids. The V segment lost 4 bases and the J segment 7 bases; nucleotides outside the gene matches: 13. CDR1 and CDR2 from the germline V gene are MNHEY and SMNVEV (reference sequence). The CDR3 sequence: CASSSQKGLAGGPIGELFF. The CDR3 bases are TGTGCCAGCAGTTCCCAAAAAGGACTAGCGGGAGGGCCGATCGGGGAGCTGTTTTTT.